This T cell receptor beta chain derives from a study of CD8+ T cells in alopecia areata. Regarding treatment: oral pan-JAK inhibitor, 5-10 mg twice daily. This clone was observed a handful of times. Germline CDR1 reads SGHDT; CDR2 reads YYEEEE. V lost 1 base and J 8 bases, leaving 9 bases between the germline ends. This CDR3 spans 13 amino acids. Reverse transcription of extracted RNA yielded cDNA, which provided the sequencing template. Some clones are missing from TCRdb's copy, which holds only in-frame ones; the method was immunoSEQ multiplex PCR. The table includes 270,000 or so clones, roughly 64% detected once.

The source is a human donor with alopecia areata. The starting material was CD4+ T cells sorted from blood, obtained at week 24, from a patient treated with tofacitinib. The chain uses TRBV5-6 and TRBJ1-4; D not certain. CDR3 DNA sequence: TGTGCCAGCAGCTTGCCGGGCGGAGAAAAACTGTTTTTT. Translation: CASSLPGGEKLFF.